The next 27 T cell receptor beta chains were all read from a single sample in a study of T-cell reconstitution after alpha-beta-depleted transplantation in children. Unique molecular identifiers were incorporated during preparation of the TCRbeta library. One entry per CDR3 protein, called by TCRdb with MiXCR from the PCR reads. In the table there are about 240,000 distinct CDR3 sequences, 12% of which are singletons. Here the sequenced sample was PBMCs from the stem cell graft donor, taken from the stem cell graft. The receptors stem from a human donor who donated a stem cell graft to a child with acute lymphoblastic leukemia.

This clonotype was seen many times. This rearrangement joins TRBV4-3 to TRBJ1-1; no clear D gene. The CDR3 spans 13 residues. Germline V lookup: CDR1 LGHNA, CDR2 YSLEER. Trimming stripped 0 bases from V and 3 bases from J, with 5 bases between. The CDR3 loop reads CASSQDSDTEAFF. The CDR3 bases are TGCGCCAGCAGCCAAGACTCAGACACTGAAGCTTTCTTT.

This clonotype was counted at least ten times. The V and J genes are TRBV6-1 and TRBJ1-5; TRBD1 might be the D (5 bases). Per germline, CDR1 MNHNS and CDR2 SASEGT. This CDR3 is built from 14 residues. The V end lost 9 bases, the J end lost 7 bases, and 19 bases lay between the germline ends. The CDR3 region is CASLRAGPNQPQHF. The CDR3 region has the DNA TGTGCCAGTTTGCGGGCAGGGCCCAACCAGCCCCAGCATTTT.

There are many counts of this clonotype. CDR3: CASSLAGFNTGELFF. For the CDR3, the DNA is TGCGCCAGCAGCCTAGCGGGGTTTAACACCGGGGAGCTGTTTTTT. The chain couples TRBV5-1 to TRBJ2-2; 9 bases agree with TRBD2. CDR1 is SGHRS and CDR2 is YFSETQ in the germline V gene. The J segment lost 2 bases and the V segment lost 4 bases, leaving 3 bases of the junction unmatched. This CDR3 comprises 15 residues.

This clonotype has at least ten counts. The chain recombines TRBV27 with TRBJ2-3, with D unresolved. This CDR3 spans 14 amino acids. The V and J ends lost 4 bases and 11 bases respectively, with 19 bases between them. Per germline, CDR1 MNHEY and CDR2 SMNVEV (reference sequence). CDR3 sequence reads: CASSSMRTDQLQYF. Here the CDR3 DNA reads TGTGCCAGCAGTTCCATGAGGACGGATCAACTGCAGTATTTT.

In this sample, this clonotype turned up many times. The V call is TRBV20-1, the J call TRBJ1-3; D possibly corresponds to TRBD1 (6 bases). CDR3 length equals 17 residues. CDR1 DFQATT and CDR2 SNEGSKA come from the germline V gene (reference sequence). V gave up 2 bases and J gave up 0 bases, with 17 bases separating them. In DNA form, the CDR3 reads TGCAGTGCTAGACCCTTACAGGGCCTGAGCTCTGGAAACACCATATATTTT. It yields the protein CSARPLQGLSSGNTIYF.

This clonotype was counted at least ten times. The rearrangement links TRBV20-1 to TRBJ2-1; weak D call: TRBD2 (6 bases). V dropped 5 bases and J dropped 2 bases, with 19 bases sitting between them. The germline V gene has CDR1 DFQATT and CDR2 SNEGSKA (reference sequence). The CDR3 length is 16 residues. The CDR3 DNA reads TGCAGTGCTCCCGATCCGGGACTCCTAACCTACAATGAGCAGTTCTTC. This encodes CSAPDPGLLTYNEQFF.

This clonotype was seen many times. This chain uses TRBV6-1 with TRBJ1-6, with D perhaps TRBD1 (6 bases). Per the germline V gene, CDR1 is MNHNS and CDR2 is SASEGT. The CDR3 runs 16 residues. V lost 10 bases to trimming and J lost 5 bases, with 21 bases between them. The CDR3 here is CAIASRAGVNNSPLHF. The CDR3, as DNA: TGTGCCATCGCTTCCAGGGCAGGGGTAAATAATTCACCCCTCCACTTT.

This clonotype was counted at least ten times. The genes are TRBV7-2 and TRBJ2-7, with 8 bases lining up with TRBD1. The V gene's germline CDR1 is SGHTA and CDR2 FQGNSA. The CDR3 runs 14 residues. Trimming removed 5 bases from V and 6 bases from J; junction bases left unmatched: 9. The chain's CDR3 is CASSPRDRLSEQYF. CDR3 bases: TGTGCCAGCAGCCCCCGGGACAGGTTATCCGAGCAGTACTTC.

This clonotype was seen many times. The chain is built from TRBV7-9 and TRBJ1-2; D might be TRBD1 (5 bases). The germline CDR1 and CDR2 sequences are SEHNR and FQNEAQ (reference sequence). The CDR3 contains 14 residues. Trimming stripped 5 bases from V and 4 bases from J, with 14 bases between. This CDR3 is CASSRLGGGYGYTF. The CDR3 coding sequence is TGTGCCAGCAGCCGACTGGGGGGTGGCTATGGCTACACCTTC.

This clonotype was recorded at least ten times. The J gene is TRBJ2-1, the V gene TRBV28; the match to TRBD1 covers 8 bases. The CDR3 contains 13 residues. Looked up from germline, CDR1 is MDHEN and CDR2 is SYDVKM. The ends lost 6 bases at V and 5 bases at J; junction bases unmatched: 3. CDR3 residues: CASRGTGDNEQFF. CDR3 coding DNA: TGTGCCAGCAGGGGGACAGGCGACAATGAGCAGTTCTTC. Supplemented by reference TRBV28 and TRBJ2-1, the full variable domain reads DVKVTQSSRYLVKRTGEKVFLECVQDMDHENMFWYRQDPGLGLRLIYFSYDVKMKEKGDIPEGYSVSREKKERFSLILESASTNQTSMYLCASRGTGDNEQFFGPGTRLTVL.

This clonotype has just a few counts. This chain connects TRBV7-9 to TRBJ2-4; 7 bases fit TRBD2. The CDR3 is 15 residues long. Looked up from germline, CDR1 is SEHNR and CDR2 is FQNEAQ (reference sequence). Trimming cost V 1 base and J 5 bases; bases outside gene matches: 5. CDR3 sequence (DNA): TGTGCCAGCAGCTTAGTCTGGGGGGGAGAAAACATTCAGTACTTC. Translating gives CASSLVWGGENIQYF.

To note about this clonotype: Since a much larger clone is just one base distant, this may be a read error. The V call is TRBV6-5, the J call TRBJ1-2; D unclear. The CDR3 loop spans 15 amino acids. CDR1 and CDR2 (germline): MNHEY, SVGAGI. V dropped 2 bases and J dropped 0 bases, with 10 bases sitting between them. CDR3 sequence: CASSYADRSNYGYTF. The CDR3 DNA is TGTGCCAGCAGTTACGCGGACCGGTCTAACTATGGCTACACCTTC.

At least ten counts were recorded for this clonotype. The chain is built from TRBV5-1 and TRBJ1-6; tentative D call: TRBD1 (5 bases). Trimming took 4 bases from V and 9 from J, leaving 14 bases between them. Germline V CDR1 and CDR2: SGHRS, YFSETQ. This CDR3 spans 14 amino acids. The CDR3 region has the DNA TGCGCCAGCAGCGAAGGGACTCCGTCTTCACCCCTCCACTTT. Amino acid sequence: CASSEGTPSSPLHF.

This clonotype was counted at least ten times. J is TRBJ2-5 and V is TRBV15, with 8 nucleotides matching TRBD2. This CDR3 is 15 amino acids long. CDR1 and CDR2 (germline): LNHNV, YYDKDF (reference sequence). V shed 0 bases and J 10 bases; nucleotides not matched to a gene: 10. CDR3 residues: CATSRELATAGDQYF. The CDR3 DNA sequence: TGTGCCACCAGCAGAGAATTGGCGACAGCGGGAGACCAGTACTTC.

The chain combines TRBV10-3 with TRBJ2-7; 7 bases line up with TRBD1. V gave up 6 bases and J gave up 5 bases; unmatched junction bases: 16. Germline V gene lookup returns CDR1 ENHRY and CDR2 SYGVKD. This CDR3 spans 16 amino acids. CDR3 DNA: TGTGCCATCAGGACCACGGCCCGGACAGGAATTCACGAGCAGTACTTC. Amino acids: CAIRTTARTGIHEQYF.

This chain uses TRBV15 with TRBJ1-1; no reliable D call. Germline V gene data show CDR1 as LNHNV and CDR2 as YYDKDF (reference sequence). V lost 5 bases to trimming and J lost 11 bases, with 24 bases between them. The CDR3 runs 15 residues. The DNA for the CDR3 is TGTGCCACCAGCTCCCCCGTCGGAGGGTTGAGCGTCGCTTTCTTT. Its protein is CATSSPVGGLSVAFF.

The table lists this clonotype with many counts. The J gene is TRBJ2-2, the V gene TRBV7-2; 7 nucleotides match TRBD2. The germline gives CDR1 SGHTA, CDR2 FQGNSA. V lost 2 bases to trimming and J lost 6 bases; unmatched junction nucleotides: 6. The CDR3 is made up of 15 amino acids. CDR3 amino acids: CASSLRLAVAGELFF. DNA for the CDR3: TGTGCCAGCAGCTTACGGCTAGCGGTAGCCGGGGAGCTGTTTTTT.

The CDR3 spells CSAAPPLRRLGDTQYF. The CDR3 DNA reads as TGCAGTGCTGCCCCCCCGCTTCGGCGGTTGGGAGATACGCAGTATTTT. The chain links TRBV20-1 to TRBJ2-3; the D is unclear. The CDR3 sequence is 16 residues long. V dropped 5 bases and J dropped 5 bases, with 23 bases sitting between them. Germline V gives CDR1 DFQATT, CDR2 SNEGSKA (reference sequence).

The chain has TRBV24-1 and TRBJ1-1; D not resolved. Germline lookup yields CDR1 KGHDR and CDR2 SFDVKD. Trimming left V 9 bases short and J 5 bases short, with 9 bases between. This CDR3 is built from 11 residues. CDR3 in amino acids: CATQFWTEAFF. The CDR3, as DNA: TGTGCCACCCAATTCTGGACTGAAGCTTTCTTT.

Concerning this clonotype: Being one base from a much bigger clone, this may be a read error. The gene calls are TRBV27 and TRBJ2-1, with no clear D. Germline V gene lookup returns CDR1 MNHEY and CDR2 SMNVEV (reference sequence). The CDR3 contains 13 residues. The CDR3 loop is CASSWAPDNVQFF. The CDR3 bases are TGTGCCAGCAGTTGGGCTCCCGACAATGTGCAGTTCTTC.

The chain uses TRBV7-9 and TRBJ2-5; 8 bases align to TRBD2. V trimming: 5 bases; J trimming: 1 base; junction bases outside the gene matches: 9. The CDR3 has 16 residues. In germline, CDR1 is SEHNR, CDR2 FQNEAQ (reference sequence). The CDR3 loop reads CASSHGGSGAQETQYF. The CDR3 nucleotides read TGTGCCAGCAGCCATGGTGGTAGCGGGGCCCAAGAGACCCAGTACTTC. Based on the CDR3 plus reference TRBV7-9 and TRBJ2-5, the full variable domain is DTGVSQNPRHKITKRGQNVTFRCDPISEHNRLYWYRQTLGQGPEFLTYFQNEAQLEKSRLLSDRFSAERPKGSFSTLEIQRTEQGDSAMYLCASSHGGSGAQETQYFGPGTRLLVL.

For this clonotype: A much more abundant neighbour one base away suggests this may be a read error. The CDR3 DNA is TGTGCCAGCAGCCCAGGGACTAGCGGGAACGCGGGCCAGTACTTC. It codes for CASSPGTSGNAGQYF. The rearrangement links TRBV7-8 to TRBJ2-5; 13 bases match TRBD2. This CDR3 comprises 15 residues. Germline CDR1 SGHVS, CDR2 FQNEAQ. The trim removed 5 bases at V and 10 bases at J, leaving 10 bases unmatched.

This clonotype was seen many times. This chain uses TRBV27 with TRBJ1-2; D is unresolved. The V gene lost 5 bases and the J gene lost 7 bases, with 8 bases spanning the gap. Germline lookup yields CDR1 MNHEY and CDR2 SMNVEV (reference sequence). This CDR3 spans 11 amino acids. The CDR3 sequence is CASSPGVGYTF. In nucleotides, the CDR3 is TGTGCCAGCAGTCCGGGCGTTGGCTACACCTTC.

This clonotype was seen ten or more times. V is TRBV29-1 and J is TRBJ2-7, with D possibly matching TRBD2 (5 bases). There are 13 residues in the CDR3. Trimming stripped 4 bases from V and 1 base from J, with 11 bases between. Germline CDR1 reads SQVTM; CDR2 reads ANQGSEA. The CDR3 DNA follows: TGCAGCGTTGGGAGGTCTTCGTCCTACGAGCAGTACTTC. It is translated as CSVGRSSSYEQYF.

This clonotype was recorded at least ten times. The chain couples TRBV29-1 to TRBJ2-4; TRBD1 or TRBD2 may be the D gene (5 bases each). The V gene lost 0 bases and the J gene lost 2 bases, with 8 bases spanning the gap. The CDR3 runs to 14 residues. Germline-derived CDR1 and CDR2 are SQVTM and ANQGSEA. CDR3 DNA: TGCAGCGTTGAAGATATGGGACCCAAAAACATTCAGTACTTC. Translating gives CSVEDMGPKNIQYF.

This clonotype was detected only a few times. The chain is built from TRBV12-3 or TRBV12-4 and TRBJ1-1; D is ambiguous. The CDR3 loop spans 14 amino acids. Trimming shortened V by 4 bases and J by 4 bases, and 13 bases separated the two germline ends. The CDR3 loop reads CASSSARRGTEAFF. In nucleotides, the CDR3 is TGTGCCAGCAGTTCGGCGCGCCGGGGCACTGAAGCTTTCTTT.

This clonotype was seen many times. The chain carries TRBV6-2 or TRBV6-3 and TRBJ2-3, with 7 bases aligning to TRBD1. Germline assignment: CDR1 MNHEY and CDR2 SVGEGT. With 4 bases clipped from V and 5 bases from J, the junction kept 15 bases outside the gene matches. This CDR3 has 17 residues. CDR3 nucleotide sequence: TGTGCCAGCAGTTTTAATGACAGGGCTCCTCGTGAAGATACGCAGTATTTT. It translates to CASSFNDRAPREDTQYF.